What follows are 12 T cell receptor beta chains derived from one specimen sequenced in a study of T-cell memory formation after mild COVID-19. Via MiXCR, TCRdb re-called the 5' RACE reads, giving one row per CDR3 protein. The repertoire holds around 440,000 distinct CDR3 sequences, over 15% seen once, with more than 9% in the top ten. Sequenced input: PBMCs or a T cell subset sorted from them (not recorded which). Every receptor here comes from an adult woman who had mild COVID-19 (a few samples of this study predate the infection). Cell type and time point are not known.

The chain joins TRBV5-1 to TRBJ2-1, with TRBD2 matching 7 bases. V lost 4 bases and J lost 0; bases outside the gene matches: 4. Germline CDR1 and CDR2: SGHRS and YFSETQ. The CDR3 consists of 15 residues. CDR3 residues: CASSAASGSYNEQFF. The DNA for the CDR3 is TGCGCCAGCAGCGCCGCTAGCGGCTCCTACAATGAGCAGTTCTTC.

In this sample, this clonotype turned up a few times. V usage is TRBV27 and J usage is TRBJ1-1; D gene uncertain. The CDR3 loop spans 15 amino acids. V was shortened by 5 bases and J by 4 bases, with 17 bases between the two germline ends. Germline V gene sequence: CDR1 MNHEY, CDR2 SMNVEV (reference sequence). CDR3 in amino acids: CASSVYGIRGTEAFF. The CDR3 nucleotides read TGTGCCAGCAGTGTCTACGGGATCCGTGGCACTGAAGCTTTCTTT.

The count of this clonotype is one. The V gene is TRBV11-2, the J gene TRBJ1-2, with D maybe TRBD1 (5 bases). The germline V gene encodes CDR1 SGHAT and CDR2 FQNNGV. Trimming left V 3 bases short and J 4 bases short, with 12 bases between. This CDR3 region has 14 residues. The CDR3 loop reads CASSFSTGFYGYTF. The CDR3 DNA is TGTGCCAGCAGCTTTAGTACAGGCTTCTATGGCTACACCTTC.

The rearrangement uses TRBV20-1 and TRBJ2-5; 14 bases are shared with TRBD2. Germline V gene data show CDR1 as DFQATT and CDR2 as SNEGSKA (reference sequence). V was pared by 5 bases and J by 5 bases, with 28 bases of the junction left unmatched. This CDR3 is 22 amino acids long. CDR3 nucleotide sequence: TGCAGTGCTTTCTTAGCTCCGGGACAGGGTTTCGGACTAGCGGGAGGTCTCGAGACCCAGTACTTC. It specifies CSAFLAPGQGFGLAGGLETQYF.

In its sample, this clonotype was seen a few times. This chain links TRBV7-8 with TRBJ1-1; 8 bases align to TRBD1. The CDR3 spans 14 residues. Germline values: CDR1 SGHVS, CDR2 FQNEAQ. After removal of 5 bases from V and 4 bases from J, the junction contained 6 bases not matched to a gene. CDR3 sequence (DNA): TGTGCCAGCAGCCCCTCGACAGGGGTCACTGAAGCTTTCTTT. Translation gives CASSPSTGVTEAFF. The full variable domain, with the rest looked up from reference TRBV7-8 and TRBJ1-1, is GAGVSQSPRYKVAKRGQDVALRCDPISGHVSLFWYQQALGQGPEFLTYFQNEAQLDKSGLPSDRFFAERPEGSVSTLKIQRTQQEDSAVYLCASSPSTGVTEAFFGQGTRLTVV.

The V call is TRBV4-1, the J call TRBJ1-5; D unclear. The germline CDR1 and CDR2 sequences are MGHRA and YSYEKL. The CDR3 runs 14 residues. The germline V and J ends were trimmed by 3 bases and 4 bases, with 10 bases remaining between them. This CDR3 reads CASSQYRLNQPQHF. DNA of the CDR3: TGCGCCAGCAGCCAGTATCGGTTAAATCAGCCCCAGCATTTT.

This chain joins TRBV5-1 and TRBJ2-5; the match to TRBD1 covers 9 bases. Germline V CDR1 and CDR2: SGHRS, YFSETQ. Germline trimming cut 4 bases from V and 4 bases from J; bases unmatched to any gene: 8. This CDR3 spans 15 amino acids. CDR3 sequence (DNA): TGCGCCAGCAGCCAAGGGACAGGGTTTGGAGAGACCCAGTACTTC. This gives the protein CASSQGTGFGETQYF. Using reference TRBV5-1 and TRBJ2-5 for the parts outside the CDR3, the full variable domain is KAGVTQTPRYLIKTRGQQVTLSCSPISGHRSVSWYQQTPGQGLQFLFEYFSETQRNKGNFPGRFSGRQFSNSRSEMNVSTLELGDSALYLCASSQGTGFGETQYFGPGTRLLVL.

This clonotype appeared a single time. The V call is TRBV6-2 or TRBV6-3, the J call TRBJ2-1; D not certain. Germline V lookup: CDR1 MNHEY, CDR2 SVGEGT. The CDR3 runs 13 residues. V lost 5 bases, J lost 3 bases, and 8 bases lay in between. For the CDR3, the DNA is TGTGCCAGCAGTACCTACAGCTACAATGAGCAGTTCTTC. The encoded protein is CASSTYSYNEQFF.

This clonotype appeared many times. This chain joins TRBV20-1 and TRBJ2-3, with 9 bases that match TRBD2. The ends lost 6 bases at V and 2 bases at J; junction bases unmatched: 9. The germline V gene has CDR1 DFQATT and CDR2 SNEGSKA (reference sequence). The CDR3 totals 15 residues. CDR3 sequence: CSARGGSGSTDTQYF. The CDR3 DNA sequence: TGCAGTGCGCGGGGGGGCTCGGGTTCCACAGATACGCAGTATTTT.

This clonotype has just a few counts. CDR3 region: CASSLRRVETQYF. CDR3 nucleotide sequence: TGTGCCAGCAGTTTGCGTAGGGTAGAGACCCAGTACTTC. The genes are TRBV12-3 or TRBV12-4 and TRBJ2-5, with no clear D. The CDR3 totals 13 residues. V was cut by 3 bases and J by 4 bases, with 9 bases left in between.

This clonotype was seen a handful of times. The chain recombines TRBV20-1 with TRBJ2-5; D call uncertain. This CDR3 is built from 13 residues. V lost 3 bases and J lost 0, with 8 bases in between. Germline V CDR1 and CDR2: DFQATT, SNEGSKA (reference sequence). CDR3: CSASLGNQETQYF. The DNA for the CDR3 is TGCAGTGCTAGTCTAGGGAACCAAGAGACCCAGTACTTC.

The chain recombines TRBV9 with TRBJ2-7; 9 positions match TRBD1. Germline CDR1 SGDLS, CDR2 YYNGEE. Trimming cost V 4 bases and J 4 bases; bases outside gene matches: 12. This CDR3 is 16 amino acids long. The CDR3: CASSPTPQGAMYEQYF. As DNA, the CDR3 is TGTGCCAGCAGCCCGACCCCACAGGGGGCTATGTACGAGCAGTACTTC.